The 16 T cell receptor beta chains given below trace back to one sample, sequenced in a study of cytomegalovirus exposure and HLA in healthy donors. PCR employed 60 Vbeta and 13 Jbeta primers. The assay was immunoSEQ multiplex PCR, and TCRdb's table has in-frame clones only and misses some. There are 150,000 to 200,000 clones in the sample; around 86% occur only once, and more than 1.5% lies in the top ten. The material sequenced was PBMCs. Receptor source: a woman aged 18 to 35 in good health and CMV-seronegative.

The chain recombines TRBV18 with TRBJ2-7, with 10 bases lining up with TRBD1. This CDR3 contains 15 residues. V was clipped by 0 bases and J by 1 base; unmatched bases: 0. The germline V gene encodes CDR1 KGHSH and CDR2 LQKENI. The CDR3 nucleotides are TGTGCCAGCTCACCACCGGACAGGGGGTCCTACGAGCAGTACTTC. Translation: CASSPPDRGSYEQYF.

CDR3 protein: CASSQWDRGMGNTIYF. The CDR3 coding sequence is TGTGCCAGCAGCCAATGGGACAGGGGAATGGGAAACACCATATATTTT. This chain uses TRBV4-2 with TRBJ1-3; the match to TRBD1 covers 10 bases. J was trimmed by 4 bases and V by 2 bases; bases with no gene match: 5. The CDR3 runs to 16 residues. CDR1 is LGHNA and CDR2 is YNFKEQ in the germline V gene.

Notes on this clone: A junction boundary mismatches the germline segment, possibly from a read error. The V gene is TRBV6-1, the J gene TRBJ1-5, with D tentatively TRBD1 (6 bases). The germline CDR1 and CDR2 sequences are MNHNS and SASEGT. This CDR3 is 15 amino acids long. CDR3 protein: CASSELTGSNRPQHF. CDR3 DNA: TGTGCCAGCAGTGAACTTACAGGGAGCAATCGGCCCCAGCATTTT.

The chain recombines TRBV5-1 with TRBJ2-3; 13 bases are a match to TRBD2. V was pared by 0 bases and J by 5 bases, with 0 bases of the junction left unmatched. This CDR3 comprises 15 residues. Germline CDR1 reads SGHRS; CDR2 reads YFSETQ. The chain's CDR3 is CASSLGLAGGDTQYF. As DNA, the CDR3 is TGCGCCAGCAGCTTGGGACTAGCGGGAGGAGATACGCAGTATTTT.

CDR3 in DNA: TGTGCTAGTGGTTTGGGGACTAGCGAGCGGAGGAATGAGCAGTTCTTC. Its translation is CASGLGTSERRNEQFF. The chain links TRBV12-5 to TRBJ2-1; 9 positions match TRBD2. J lost 7 bases, V lost 1 base, and 8 bases had no gene match. Germline V gene lookup returns CDR1 LGHNT and CDR2 FRNRAP. The CDR3 spans 16 residues.

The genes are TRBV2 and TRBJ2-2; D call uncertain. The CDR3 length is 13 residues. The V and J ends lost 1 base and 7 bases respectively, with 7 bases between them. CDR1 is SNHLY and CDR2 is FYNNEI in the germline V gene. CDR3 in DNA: TGTGCCAGCAGTGAAGAGACTGTCGGGGAGCTGTTTTTT. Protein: CASSEETVGELFF.

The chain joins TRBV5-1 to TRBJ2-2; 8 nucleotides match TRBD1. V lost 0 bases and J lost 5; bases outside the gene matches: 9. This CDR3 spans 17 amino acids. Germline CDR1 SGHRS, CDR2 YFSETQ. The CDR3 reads CASSLAGGQVGTGELFF. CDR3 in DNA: TGCGCCAGCAGCTTGGCCGGGGGACAGGTGGGGACCGGGGAGCTGTTTTTT.

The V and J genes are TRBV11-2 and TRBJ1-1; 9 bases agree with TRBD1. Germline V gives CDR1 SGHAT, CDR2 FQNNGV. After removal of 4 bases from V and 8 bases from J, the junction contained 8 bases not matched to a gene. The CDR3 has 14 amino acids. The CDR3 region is CASSSDRTGGEAFF. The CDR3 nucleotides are TGTGCCAGCAGCTCCGATCGTACAGGGGGCGAAGCTTTCTTT.

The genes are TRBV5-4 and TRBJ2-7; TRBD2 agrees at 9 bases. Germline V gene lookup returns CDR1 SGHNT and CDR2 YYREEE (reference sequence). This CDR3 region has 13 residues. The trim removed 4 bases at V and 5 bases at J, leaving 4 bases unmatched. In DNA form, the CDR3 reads TGTGCCAGCAGCCTGCCTAGCGGGAACGAGCAGTACTTC. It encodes CASSLPSGNEQYF.

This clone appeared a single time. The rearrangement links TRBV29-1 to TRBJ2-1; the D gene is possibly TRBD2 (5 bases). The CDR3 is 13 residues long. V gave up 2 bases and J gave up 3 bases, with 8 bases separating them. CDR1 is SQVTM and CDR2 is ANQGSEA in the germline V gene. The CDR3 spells CSVEWTGYNEQFF. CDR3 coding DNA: TGCAGCGTTGAATGGACTGGCTACAATGAGCAGTTCTTC.

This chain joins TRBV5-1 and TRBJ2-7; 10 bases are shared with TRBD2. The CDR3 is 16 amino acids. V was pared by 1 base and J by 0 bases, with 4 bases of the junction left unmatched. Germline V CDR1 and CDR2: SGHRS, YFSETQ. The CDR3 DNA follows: TGCGCCAGCAGCTTGTCCAGCGGGAGGGCCTCCTACGAGCAGTACTTC. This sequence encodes CASSLSSGRASYEQYF.

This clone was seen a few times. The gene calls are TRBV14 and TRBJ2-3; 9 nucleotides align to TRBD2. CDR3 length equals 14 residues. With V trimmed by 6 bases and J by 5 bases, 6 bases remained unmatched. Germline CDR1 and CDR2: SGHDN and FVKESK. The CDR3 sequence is CASRNSGGGDTQYF. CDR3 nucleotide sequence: TGTGCCAGCAGAAATAGCGGGGGAGGAGATACGCAGTATTTT.

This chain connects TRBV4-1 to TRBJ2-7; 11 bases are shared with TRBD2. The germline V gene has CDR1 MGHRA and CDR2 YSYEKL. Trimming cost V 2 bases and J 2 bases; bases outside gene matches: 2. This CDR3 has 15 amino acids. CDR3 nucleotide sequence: TGCGCCAGCAGCCAACCGACTAGCGGGGCCTACGAGCAGTACTTC. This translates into CASSQPTSGAYEQYF.

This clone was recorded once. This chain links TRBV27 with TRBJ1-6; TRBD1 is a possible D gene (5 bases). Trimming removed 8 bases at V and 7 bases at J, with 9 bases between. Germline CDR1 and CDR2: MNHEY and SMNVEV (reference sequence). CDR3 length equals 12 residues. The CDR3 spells CASGGLNSPLHF. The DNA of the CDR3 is TGTGCCAGCGGGGGACTGAATTCACCCCTCCACTTT.

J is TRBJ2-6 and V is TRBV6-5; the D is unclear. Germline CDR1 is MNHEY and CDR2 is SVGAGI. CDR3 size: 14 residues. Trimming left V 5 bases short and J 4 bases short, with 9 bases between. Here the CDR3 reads CASSPQAGANVLTF. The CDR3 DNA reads TGTGCCAGCAGTCCCCAGGCGGGGGCCAACGTCCTGACTTTC.

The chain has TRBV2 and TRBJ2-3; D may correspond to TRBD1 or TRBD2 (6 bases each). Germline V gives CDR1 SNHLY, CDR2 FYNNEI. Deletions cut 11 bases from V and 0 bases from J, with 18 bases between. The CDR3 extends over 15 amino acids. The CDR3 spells CAGSGGGISTDTQYF. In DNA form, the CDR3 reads TGTGCCGGAAGTGGGGGCGGGATTAGCACAGATACGCAGTATTTT.